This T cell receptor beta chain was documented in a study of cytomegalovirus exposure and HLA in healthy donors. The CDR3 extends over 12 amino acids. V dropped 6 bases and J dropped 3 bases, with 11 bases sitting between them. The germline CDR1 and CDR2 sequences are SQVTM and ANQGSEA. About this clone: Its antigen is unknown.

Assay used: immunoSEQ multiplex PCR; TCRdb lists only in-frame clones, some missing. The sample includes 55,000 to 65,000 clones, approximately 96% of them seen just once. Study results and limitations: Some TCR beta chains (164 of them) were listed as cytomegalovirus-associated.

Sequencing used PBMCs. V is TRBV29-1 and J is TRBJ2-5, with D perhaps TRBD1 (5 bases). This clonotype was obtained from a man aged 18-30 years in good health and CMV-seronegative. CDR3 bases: TGCAGCGTGGCACCAGGGAAAGAGACCCAGTACTTC. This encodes CSVAPGKETQYF.